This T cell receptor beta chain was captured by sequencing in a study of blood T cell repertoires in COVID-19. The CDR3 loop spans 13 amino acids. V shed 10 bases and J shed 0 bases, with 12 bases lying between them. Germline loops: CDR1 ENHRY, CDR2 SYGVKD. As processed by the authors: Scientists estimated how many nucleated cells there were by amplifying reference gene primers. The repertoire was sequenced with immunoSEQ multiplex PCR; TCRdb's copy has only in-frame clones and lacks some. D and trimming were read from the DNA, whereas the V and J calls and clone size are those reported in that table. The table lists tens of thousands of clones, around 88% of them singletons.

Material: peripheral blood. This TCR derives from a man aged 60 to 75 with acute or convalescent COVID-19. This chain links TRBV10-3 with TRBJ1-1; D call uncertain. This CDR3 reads CASLHGVNTEAFF. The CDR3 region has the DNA TGTGCCAGCTTACACGGAGTGAACACTGAAGCTTTCTTT.